The TCR beta chain described here comes from a study of Graves' ophthalmopathy and Graves' hyperthyroidism. Patients with other autoimmune diseases, uncontrolled infections, pregnancy or lactation were excluded. Symptoms, serum thyroxine and TRAb, thyroid ultrasound, and orbital computed tomography formed the diagnostic basis. The junction had 10 bases not matched to a gene; V was cut back by 4 bases and J by 0 bases. This CDR3 comprises 18 residues. Germline V gives CDR1 PRHDT, CDR2 FYEKMQ (reference sequence). The sequenced template was RNA, covering the TCR beta CDR3 region. The library came from an HTBI-primed first-round RT-PCR and a second-round multiplex PCR. One entry per CDR3 protein, called by TCRdb with MiXCR from the multiplex PCR reads. The data show about 400,000 distinct CDR3 sequences, around 18% seen once. Points from the study as a whole: The model flagged ophthalmopathy progression at 65% to 71% sensitivity and around 72% specificity. Detected in blood as well were most expanded thyroid clonotypes with frequency above 0.001.

This clonotype was counted at least ten times. Its cognate antigen is unknown. The clonotype comes from a woman aged 18-29 years with Graves' ophthalmopathy. The V gene is TRBV13, the J gene TRBJ2-2; 8 bases are shared with TRBD2. The sample comprised peripheral blood. CDR3 sequence reads: CASSSPRGGTTNTGELFF. The DNA for the CDR3 is TGTGCCAGCAGCTCGCCGCGCGGGGGGACCACGAACACCGGGGAGCTGTTTTTT.